The present T cell receptor (beta chain) was sequenced within a study of PD-L1 blockade in urothelial cancer. About the research overall: Most of the roughly 29 patients were men whose urothelial cancer was bladder-origin. Patients had been given 0 to 3 earlier chemotherapy regimens. Blood analysis occurred 3 weeks (second dose) and 6 weeks after treatment start. Specimens of blood held a median count of approximately 150,000 T cells.

Time point noted: pretreatment peripheral blood. The germline V gene has CDR1 SNHLY and CDR2 FYNNEI. Trimming removed 6 bases from V and 0 bases from J; junction bases left unmatched: 5. This CDR3 is 15 amino acids long. Assay: immunoSEQ multiplex PCR; the TCRdb copy retains only in-frame clones and omits some. In the table there are fewer than 40,000 clones, roughly 92% of which are singletons. The V gene is TRBV2, the J gene TRBJ1-3; 7 nucleotides line up with TRBD1. The sequence was obtained from a woman aged 60-75 years with urothelial cancer. The sequencing here drew on PBMCs, taken around atezolizumab (anti-PD-L1) treatment. The DNA of the CDR3 is TGTGCCAGCAGAGGGCCAGGGGGCTCTGGAAACACCATATATTTT. Protein product: CASRGPGGSGNTIYF.